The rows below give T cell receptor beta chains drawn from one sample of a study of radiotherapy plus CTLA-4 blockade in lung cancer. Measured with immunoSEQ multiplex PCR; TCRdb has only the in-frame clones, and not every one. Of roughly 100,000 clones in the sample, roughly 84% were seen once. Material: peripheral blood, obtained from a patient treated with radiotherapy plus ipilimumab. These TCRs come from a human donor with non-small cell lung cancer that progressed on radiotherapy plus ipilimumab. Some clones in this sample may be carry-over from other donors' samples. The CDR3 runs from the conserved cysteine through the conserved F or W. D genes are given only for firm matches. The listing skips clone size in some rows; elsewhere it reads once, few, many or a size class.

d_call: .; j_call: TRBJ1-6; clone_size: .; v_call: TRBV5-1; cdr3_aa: CASSLAGAVIGSPLHF; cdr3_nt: TGCGCCAGCAGCTTGGCGGGGGCGGTAATTGGTTCACCCCTCCACTTT
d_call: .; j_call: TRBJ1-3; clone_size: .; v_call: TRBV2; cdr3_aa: CASSEVGGNTIYF; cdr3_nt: TGTGCCAGCAGTGAGGTGGGGGGAAACACCATATATTTT
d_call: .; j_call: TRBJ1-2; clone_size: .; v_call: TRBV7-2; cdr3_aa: CASSPPGPGAYGYTF; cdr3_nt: TGTGCCAGCAGCCCTCCAGGTCCCGGGGCGTATGGCTACACCTTC
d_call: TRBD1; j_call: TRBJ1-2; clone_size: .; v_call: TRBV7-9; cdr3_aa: CASSPTGSGYGYTF; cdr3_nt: TGTGCCAGCAGCCCGACAGGGAGTGGCTATGGCTACACCTTC
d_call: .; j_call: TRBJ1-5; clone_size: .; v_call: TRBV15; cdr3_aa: CATSSGGTSYLRPQHF; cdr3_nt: TGTGCCACCAGCAGCGGAGGGACCTCCTATTTGAGGCCCCAGCATTTT
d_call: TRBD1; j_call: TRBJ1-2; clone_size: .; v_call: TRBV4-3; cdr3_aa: CASSPGQRDYGYTF; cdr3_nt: TGCGCCAGCAGCCCGGGACAGAGAGACTATGGCTACACCTTC
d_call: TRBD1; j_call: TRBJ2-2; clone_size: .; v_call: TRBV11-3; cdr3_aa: CASSPRTGGITGELFF; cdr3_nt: TGTGCCAGCAGCCCCCGGACAGGGGGGATCACCGGGGAGCTGTTTTTT
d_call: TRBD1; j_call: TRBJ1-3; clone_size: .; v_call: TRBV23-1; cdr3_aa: CASSPGQDLGNTIYF; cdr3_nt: TGCGCCAGCAGCCCGGGACAGGACCTTGGAAACACCATATATTTT
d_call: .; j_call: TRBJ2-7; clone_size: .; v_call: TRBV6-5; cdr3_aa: CASSYFAGQTYEQYF; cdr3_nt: TGTGCCAGCAGTTATTTCGCGGGGCAGACCTACGAGCAGTACTTC
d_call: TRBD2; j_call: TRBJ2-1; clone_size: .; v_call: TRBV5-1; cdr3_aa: CASRWLGTSLNEQFF; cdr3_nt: TGCGCCAGCCGGTGGCTAGGGACTAGCCTCAATGAGCAGTTCTTC
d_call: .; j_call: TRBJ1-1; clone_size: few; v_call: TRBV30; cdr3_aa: CAVYLAGRLRTEAFF; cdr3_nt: TGTGCCGTATACTTGGCGGGGCGACTGCGCACTGAAGCTTTCTTT
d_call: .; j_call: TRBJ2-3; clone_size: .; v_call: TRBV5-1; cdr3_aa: CASLTLPGSTDTQYF; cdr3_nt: TGCGCCAGCCTAACACTACCAGGAAGCACAGATACGCAGTATTTT
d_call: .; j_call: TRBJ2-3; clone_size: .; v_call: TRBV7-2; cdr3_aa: CASSLVSDTQYF; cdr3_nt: TGTGCCAGCAGCTTGGTCTCGGATACGCAGTATTTT
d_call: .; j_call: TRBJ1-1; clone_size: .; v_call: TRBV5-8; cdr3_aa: CASSPVVGAFF; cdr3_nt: TGTGCCAGCAGCCCGGTGGTGGGAGCTTTCTTT
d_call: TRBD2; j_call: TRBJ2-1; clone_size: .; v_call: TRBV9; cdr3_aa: CASSPWGTGLAGYEQFF; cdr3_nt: TGTGCCAGCAGCCCCTGGGGGACAGGACTAGCGGGCTATGAGCAGTTCTTC
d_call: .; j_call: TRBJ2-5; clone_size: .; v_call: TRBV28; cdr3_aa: CASSYPQEGKETQYF; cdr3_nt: TGTGCCAGCAGTTACCCTCAAGAGGGTAAAGAGACCCAGTACTTC
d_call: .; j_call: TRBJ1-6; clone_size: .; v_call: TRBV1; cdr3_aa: CTSAGPQVLGIPPLHF; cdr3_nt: TGCACCAGCGCGGGGCCACAGGTGTTGGGCATTCCACCCCTCCACTTT
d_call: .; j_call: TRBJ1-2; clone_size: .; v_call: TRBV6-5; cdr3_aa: CASSYGDERGYTF; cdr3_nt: TGTGCCAGCAGTTACGGCGACGAGCGAGGCTACACCTTC
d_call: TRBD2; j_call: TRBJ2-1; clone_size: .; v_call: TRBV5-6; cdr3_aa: CASSLMLAGVLRRNEQFF; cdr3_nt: TGTGCCAGCAGCTTGATGTTAGCGGGGGTCCTCCGGAGGAATGAGCAGTTCTTC
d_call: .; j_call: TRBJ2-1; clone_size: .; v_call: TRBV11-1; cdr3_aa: CASSFGGAPNSYNEQFF; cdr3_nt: TGTGCCAGCAGCTTTGGTGGGGCTCCAAACTCCTACAATGAGCAGTTCTTC
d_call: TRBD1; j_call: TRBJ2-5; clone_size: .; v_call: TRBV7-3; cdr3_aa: CASSPNRTGPGRTQYF; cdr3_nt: TGTGCCAGCAGCCCAAATAGGACAGGGCCAGGTCGGACCCAGTACTTC
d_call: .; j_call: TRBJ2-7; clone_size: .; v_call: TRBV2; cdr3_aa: CASSGAWARYEQYF; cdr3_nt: TGTGCCAGCAGTGGCGCTTGGGCAAGATACGAGCAGTACTTC
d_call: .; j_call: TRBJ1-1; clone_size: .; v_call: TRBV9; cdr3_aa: CASSTRGVNTEAFF; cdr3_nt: TGTGCCAGCAGCACGCGGGGGGTCAACACTGAAGCTTTCTTT
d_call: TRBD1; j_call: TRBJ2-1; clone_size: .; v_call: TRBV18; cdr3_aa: CASSQTGGNEQFF; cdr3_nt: TGTGCCAGCTCCCAGACAGGGGGTAATGAGCAGTTCTTC
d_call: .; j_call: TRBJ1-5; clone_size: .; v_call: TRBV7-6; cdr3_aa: CASSPGQGQPQHF; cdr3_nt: TGTGCCAGCAGCCCCGGTCAGGGCCAGCCCCAGCATTTT
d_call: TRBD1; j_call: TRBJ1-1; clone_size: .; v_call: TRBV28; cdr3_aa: CASSLPRDRPEAFF; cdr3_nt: TGTGCCAGCAGTTTGCCCCGGGACAGGCCTGAAGCTTTCTTT
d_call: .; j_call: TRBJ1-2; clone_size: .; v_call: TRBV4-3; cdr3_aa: CASSPPPSENTRGYTF; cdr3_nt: TGCGCCAGCAGCCCCCCCCCAAGCGAGAACACTAGGGGCTACACCTTC
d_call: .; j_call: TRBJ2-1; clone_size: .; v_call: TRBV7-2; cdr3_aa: CASNMEYNEQFF; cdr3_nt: TGTGCCAGCAACATGGAATACAATGAGCAGTTCTTC
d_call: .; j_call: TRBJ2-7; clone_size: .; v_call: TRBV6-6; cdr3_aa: CASSYVPGLGEQYF; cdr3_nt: TGTGCCAGCAGTTATGTTCCGGGTTTAGGCGAGCAGTACTTC
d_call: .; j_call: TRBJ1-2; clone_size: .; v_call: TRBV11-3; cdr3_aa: CASSMENYGYTF; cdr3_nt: TGTGCCAGCAGCATGGAGAACTATGGCTACACCTTC
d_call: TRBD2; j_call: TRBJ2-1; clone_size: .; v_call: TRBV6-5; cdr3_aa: CASSQAGGYNEQFF; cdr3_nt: TGTGCCAGCAGCCAAGCGGGGGGATACAATGAGCAGTTCTTC
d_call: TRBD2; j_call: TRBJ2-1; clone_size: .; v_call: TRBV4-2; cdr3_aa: CASSSRTSGVYNEQFF; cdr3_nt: TGTGCCAGCAGCTCCCGGACTAGCGGGGTATACAATGAGCAGTTCTTC
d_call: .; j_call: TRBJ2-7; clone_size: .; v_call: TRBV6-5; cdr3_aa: CASSYDSSVGEQYF; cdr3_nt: TGTGCCAGCAGTTACGACAGTTCTGTCGGGGAGCAGTACTTC
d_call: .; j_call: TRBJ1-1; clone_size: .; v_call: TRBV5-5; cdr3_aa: CASSWGKNTEAFF; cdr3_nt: TGTGCCAGCAGCTGGGGGAAGAACACTGAAGCTTTCTTT
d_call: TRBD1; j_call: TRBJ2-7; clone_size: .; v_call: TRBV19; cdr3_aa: CASSRGQSYEQYF; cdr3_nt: TGTGCCAGTAGTCGGGGACAGTCGTACGAGCAGTACTTC
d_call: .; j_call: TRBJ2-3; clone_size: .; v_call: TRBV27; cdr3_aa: CASSFFRSTTDTQYF; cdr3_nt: TGTGCCAGCAGTTTCTTTCGGTCAACCACAGATACGCAGTATTTT
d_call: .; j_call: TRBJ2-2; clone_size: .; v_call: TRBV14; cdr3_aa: CASSQTITTGELFF; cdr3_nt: TGTGCCAGCAGCCAAACAATCACCACCGGGGAGCTGTTTTTT
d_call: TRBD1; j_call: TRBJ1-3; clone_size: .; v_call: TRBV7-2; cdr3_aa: CASSLAGQSSGNTIYF; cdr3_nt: TGTGCCAGCAGCTTAGCGGGACAGAGCTCTGGAAACACCATATATTTT
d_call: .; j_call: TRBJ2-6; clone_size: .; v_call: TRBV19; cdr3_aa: CASSIIRVGANVLTF; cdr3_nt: TGTGCCAGTAGTATAATCAGGGTTGGGGCCAACGTCCTGACTTTC
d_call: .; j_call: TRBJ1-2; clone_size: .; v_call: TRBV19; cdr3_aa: CASSGEGGSYTF; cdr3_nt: TGTGCCAGTAGTGGGGAGGGCGGAAGCTACACCTTC
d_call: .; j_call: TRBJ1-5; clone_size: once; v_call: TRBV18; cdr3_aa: CASSPGLNQPQHF; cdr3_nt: TGTGCCAGCTCACCGGGCCTAAATCAGCCCCAGCATTTT
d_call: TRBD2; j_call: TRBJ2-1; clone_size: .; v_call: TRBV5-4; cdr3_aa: CASSPRTLAASYNEQFF; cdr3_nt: TGTGCCAGCAGCCCCCGAACTCTAGCGGCCTCCTACAATGAGCAGTTCTTC